Listed below are T cell receptor beta chains from one sample, sequenced in a study of shared clonotypes between healthy human individuals. The data were produced by immunoSEQ multiplex PCR, yet TCRdb's version contains in-frame clones alone and is incomplete. The sample records about 2.4 million clones, around nine tenths being singletons. The material sequenced was naive CD4+ T cells sorted from blood. The source of these receptors is a man between 18 and 29 years old in good health. CDR3s include the opening cysteine and the closing phenylalanine or tryptophan. D genes are given only for firm matches. Expanded clones are given a class, and other clones once, few, many or no size at all.

j_gene,v_gene,d_gene,abundance,CDR3aa,CDR3nt
TRBJ1-1,TRBV7-2,.,.,CASSFYEAVGTEAFF,TGTGCCAGCAGCTTTTATGAGGCTGTGGGCACTGAAGCTTTCTTT
TRBJ2-3,TRBV25-1,.,.,CASNHPGLGTDTQYF,TGTGCCAGCAACCACCCGGGACTTGGCACAGATACGCAGTATTTT
TRBJ1-6,TRBV30,TRBD1,.,CAWSVRKTGDIGDSPLHF,TGTGCCTGGAGTGTAAGGAAGACAGGGGACATCGGGGATTCACCCCTCCACTTT
TRBJ1-1,TRBV13,.,.,CASSGGVTAFF,TGTGCCAGCAGCGGGGGGGTGACCGCTTTCTTT
TRBJ2-3,TRBV11-2,TRBD2,.,CASSYLAGGTDTQYF,TGTGCCAGCAGCTATTTAGCGGGGGGCACTGATACGCAGTATTTT
TRBJ1-4,TRBV6-1,.,.,CASSEAMSVNEKLFF,TGTGCCAGCAGTGAAGCGATGTCAGTTAATGAAAAACTGTTTTTT
TRBJ2-1,TRBV27,.,.,CASSWGTGRSNEQFF,TGTGCCAGCAGTTGGGGCACAGGGCGTTCAAATGAGCAGTTCTTC
TRBJ1-4,TRBV6-5,TRBD1,.,CASSFPTGTANEKLFF,TGTGCCAGCAGTTTCCCGACCGGGACAGCTAATGAAAAACTGTTTTTT
TRBJ2-3,TRBV5-6,.,.,CASSRTWTFTDTQYF,TGTGCCAGCAGCCGGACCTGGACTTTCACAGATACGCAGTATTTT
TRBJ2-5,TRBV10-3,.,once,CAISVLAQETQYF,TGTGCCATCAGTGTTCTGGCCCAAGAGACCCAGTACTTC